The clone carrying this T cell receptor (beta chain) showed up just once. What it binds is not known. This record comes from a study of Graves' ophthalmopathy and Graves' hyperthyroidism. Study results and limitations: Most expanded clonotypes from thyroid (those above 0.001 frequency) were also found in blood.

Trimming removed 4 bases at V and 4 bases at J, with 9 bases between. The CDR3 sequence is 13 residues long. Germline V lookup: CDR1 KGHDR, CDR2 SFDVKD. Each diagnosis was determined on the basis of clinical symptoms, serum thyroxine, TRAb, thyroid ultrasound and orbital computed tomography. PBMCs were density-gradient isolated from around 11 ml fresh blood. Amplifying from RNA transcripts, the study obtained TCR beta CDR3 regions. After a first-round RT-PCR with HTBI primers, a second-round multiplex PCR was run. One entry per CDR3 protein results from TCRdb running MiXCR on the multiplex PCR reads. Seen here are some 410,000 distinct CDR3 sequences, roughly 21% observed once, and the top ten hold around 3.2%.

Sequencing used peripheral blood. V usage is TRBV24-1 and J usage is TRBJ1-1; D ambiguous. The receptor's source is a young woman with stable Graves' hyperthyroidism. The chain's CDR3 is CATSDRRSTEAFF. CDR3 nucleotides: TGTGCCACCAGTGACAGGCGAAGCACTGAAGCTTTCTTT.